This is a list of T cell receptor beta chains from one sample in a study of T cell repertoires in cytomegalovirus infection. No antigen has been assigned to these receptors. TCRdb ran MiXCR on the reads and lists one entry per CDR3 protein. The profile shows 60,000 to 75,000 distinct CDR3 sequences, roughly 20% of them singletons. Sequenced input: PBMCs, sequenced either directly or after in vitro stimulation (not recorded which). The receptors come from a human donor in good health (CMV status not recorded). Some clones in this sample may be carry-over from other donors' samples. The conserved cysteine and the conserved F or W are not part of the CDR3 here.

v_gene: TRBV2
j_gene: TRBJ2-7
CDR3aa: ANKREGPYEQY

v_gene: TRBV6-1
j_gene: TRBJ1-2
CDR3aa: ASSEVQGNYGYT

v_gene: TRBV6-2/TRBV6-3
j_gene: TRBJ2-7
CDR3aa: ASSASGTFYEQY

v_gene: TRBV6-5
j_gene: TRBJ1-1
CDR3aa: ASSYAQFNTEAF

v_gene: TRBV7-9
j_gene: TRBJ2-3
CDR3aa: ASSQGAGYRTDTQY

v_gene: TRBV4-3
j_gene: TRBJ2-2
CDR3aa: ASSQDSRLTNTGELF

v_gene: TRBV15
j_gene: TRBJ2-6
CDR3aa: ATSRDRNSGANVLT

v_gene: TRBV28
j_gene: TRBJ2-7
CDR3aa: ASRGYYEQY

v_gene: TRBV19
j_gene: TRBJ1-4
CDR3aa: ASSTNRDRHEKLF

v_gene: TRBV6-6
j_gene: TRBJ2-7
CDR3aa: ASIVRPGQGSYEQY

v_gene: TRBV12-3/TRBV12-4
j_gene: TRBJ2-5
CDR3aa: ASSSAEETQY

v_gene: TRBV4-1
j_gene: TRBJ1-5
CDR3aa: ASSQDRLGGNQPQH

v_gene: TRBV2
j_gene: TRBJ1-2
CDR3aa: ASRTGDRSYGYT

v_gene: TRBV7-2
j_gene: TRBJ2-3
CDR3aa: ASSLQGTDTQY